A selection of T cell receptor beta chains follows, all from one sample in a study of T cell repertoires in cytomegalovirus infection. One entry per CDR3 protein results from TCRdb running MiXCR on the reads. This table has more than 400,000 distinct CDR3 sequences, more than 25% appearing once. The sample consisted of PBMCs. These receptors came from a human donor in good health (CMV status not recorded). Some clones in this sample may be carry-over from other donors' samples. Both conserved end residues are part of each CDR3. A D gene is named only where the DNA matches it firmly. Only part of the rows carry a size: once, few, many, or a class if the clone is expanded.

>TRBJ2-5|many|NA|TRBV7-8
TGTGCCAGCAGCTTAGCACCTGTAGGCTCAGAGACCCAGTACTTC
CASSLAPVGSETQYF
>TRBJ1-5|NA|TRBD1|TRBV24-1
TGTGCCACCAGTGACAAGGGACAGGGGCTCAATCAGCCCCAGCATTTT
CATSDKGQGLNQPQHF
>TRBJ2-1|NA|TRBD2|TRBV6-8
TGTGCCAGTGAACGGGGGGGGTCCTACAATGAGCAGTTCTTC
CASERGGSYNEQFF
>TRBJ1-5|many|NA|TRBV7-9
TGTGCCAGCAGCTTAGGAACTCAGCCCCAGCATTTT
CASSLGTQPQHF
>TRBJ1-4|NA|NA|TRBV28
TGTGCCAGCAGTTTCAGGGCAGGGGTGAATGAAAAACTGTTTTTT
CASSFRAGVNEKLFF
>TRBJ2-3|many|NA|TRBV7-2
TGTGCCAGCAGCTTATTGCGGAGCCTCACAGATACGCAGTATTTT
CASSLLRSLTDTQYF
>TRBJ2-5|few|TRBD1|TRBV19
TGTGCCAGTAGTATTGGGACAGGGCGGTGGGAGGAGACCCAGTACTTC
CASSIGTGRWEETQYF
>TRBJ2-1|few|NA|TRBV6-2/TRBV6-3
TGTGCCAGCAGTTACCTCGGGGCCTACAATGAGCAGTTCTTC
CASSYLGAYNEQFF
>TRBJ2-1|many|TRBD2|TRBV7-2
TGTGCCAGCAGCGCCCTAGCGGGAGGGCCTGAGCAGTTCTTC
CASSALAGGPEQFF
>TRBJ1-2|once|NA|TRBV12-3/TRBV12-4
TGTGCCAGCAGCCGCGGACTGGCTAACTATGGCTACACCTTC
CASSRGLANYGYTF
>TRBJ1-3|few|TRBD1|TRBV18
TGTGCCAGCTCACCTCCACAGGGGACTGGAAACACCATATATTTT
CASSPPQGTGNTIYF
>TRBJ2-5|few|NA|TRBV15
TGTGCCACCAGCAGAGATCAAGCAGGGGCCCAAGAGACCCAGTACTTC
CATSRDQAGAQETQYF
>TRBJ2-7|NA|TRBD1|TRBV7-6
TGTGCCAGCAGCAGCGACAGGGGCGGCGAGCAGTACTTC
CASSSDRGGEQYF
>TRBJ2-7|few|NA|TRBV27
TGTGCCAGCAGTTCCCCGGGCCTCTCCTACGAGCAGTACTTC
CASSSPGLSYEQYF
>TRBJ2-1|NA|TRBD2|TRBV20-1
TGCAGTGCTAGTCGACTAGCGCTAATCAATGAGCAGTTCTTC
CSASRLALINEQFF
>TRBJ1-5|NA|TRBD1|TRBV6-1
TGTGCCAGCAGTGAGAGGACAGGGAGTCAGCCCCAGCATTTT
CASSERTGSQPQHF
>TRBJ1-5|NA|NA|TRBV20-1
TGCAGTGCTAGAGATATTACAGGGCGTCAGCCCCAGCATTTT
CSARDITGRQPQHF
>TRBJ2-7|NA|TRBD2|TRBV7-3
TGTGCCAGCAGCTCCCTCGGACTAGCCCACGAGCAGTACTTC
CASSSLGLAHEQYF
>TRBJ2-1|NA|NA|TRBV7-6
TGTGCCAGCAGGTCAAGCAGGGTAGAGCAGTTCTTC
CASRSSRVEQFF
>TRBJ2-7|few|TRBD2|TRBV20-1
TGCAGTGCTAGAGCCGGGACTAGCGGGAGGTACGAGCAGTACTTC
CSARAGTSGRYEQYF
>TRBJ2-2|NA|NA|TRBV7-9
TGTGCCAGCAGCTTAGTACGTGGGAGGACGAACACCGGGGAGCTGTTTTTT
CASSLVRGRTNTGELFF
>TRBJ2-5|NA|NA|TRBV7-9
TGTGCCAGCAGTCAGAGGGCAGTGGAAGAGACCCAGTACTTC
CASSQRAVEETQYF
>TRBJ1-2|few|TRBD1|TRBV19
TGTGCCAGTAGACCGGGACAGGTGAAAACCAGCCTCTATGGCTACACCTTC
CASRPGQVKTSLYGYTF
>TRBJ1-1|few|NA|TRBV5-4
TGTGCCAGCAGCTTGCCGGACGCGTACACTGAAGCTTTCTTT
CASSLPDAYTEAFF